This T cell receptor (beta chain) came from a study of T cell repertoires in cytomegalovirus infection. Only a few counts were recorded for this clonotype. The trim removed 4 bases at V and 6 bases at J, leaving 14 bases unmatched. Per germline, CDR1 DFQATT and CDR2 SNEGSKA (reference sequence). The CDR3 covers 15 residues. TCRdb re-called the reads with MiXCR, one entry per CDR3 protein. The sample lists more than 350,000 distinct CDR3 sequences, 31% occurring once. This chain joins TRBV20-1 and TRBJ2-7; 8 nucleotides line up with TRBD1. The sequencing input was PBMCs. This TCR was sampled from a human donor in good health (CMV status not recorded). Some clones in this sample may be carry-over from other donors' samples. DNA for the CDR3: TGCAGTGCTAACCCCGGGACAGGCGATATATCCGAGCAGTACTTC. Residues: CSANPGTGDISEQYF.